This entry is about one T cell receptor (beta chain). Using constant-segment primers, 5'RACE produced TCR alpha and TCR beta cDNA libraries carrying sample barcodes and UMIs. A single record per CDR3 protein comes from TCRdb applying MiXCR to the 5' RACE reads. The sample consists of approximately 100,000 distinct CDR3 sequences, approximately 10% of them appearing once. This record belongs to a study of T-cell memory formation after mild COVID-19. The ends lost 4 bases at V and 2 bases at J; junction bases unmatched: 4. The CDR3 has 15 residues. The germline CDR1 and CDR2 sequences are MNHEY and SVGEGT.

The chain recombines TRBV6-2 or TRBV6-3 with TRBJ2-3, with TRBD2 matching over 9 bases. Sequenced material: PBMCs or a T cell subset sorted from them (not recorded which). The receptor comes from a man aged 18 to 30 who had mild COVID-19 (a few samples of this study predate the infection). Cell type and time point are not known. This chain's CDR3 is CASSSPSGVTDTQYF. In DNA form, the CDR3 reads TGTGCCAGCAGTTCCCCTAGCGGGGTCACAGATACGCAGTATTTT.